The entry that follows covers one T cell receptor beta chain sequence. Repertoires were generated with immunoSEQ multiplex PCR, while TCRdb's copy carries only in-frame clones and drops some. The sample includes roughly 520,000 clones, roughly 88% of them seen just once. The data are from a study of blood T cell repertoires in COVID-19. About the study: T cells, B-cell-depleted T cells, or PBMCs provided the cDNA or gDNA that served as material.

The V end lost 10 bases, the J end lost 0 bases, and 12 bases lay between the germline ends. Germline V CDR1 and CDR2: ENHRY, SYGVKD. The CDR3 contains 13 residues. Study members were between roughly 18 and 89 years old and lived in 24 US regions. The sequenced sample consisted of PBMCs or T cells enriched from blood (not recorded which). The J gene is TRBJ2-5, the V gene TRBV10-3, with unresolved D. The TCR sequence derives from a middle-aged woman who had recovered from COVID-19. The DNA for the CDR3 is TGTGCCACCGTACCAGGTTACCAAGAGACCCAGTACTTC. It specifies CATVPGYQETQYF.